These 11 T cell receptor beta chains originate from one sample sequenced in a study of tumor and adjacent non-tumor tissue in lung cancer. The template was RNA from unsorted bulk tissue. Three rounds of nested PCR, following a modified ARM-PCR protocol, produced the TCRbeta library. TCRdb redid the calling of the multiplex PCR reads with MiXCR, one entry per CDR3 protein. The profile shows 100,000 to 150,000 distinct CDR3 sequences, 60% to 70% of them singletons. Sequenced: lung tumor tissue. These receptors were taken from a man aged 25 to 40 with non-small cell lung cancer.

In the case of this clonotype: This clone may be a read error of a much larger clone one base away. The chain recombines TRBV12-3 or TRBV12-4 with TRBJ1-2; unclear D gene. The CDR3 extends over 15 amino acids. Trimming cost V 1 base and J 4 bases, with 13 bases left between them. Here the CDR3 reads CASSLGGSWGYGYTF. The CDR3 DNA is TGTGCCAGCAGTTTAGGTGGCAGCTGGGGCTATGGCTACACCTTC.

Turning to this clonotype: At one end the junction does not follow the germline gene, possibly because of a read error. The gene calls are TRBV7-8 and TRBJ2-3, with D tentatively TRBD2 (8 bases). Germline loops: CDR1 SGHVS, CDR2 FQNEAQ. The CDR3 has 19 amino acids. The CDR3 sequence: CASSLGGSAGEAGTDTQYF. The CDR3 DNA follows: TGTGCCAGCAGCCTAGGGGGATCAGCGGGAGAGGCTGGGACAGATACGCAATATTTT.

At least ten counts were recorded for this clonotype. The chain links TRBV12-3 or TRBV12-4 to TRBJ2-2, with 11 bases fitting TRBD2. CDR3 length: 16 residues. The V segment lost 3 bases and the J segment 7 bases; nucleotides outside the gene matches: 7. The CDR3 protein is CASSLGTSGGVGELFF. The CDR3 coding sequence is TGTGCCAGCAGTTTGGGTACTAGCGGGGGTGTCGGGGAGCTGTTTTTT.

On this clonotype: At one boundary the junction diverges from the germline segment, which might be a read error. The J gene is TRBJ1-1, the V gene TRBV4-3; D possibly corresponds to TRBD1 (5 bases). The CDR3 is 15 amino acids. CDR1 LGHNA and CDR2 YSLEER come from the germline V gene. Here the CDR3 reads CVSVRVNGDRIEAFF. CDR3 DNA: TGCGTCAGCGTCCGGGTGAACGGGGACCGGATCGAAGCTTTCTTT.

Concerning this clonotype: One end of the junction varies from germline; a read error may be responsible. The CDR3 loop reads CVSSQGPDRAREQYF. CDR3 in DNA: TGCGTCAGCAGCCAAGGTCCGGACAGGGCCCGTGAGCAGTACTTC. V usage is TRBV4-1 and J usage is TRBJ2-7, with 8 bases lining up with TRBD1. CDR1 MGHRA and CDR2 YSYEKL come from the germline V gene. The CDR3 extends over 15 amino acids.

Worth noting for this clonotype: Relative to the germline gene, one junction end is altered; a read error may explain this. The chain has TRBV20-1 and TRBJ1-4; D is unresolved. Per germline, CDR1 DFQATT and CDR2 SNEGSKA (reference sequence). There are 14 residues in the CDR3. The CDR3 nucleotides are TGCGGTGCTGGATCCAGCCGGGAAGGAGAAAATCTGTTTTTT. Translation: CGAGSSREGENLFF.

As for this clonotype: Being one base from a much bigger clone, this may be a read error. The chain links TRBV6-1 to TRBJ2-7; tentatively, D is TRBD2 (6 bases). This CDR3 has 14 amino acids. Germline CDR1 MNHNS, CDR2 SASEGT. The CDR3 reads CGSSAGLSTYEQYF. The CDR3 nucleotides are TGTGGCAGCAGTGCGGGACTTAGCACCTACGAGCAGTACTTC.

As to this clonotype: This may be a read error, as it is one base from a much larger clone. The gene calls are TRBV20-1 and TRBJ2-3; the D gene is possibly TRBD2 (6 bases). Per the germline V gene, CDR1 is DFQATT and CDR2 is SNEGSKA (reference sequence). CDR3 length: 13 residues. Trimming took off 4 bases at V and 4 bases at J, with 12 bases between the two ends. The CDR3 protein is CSANRGSSDTQYF. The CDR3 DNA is TGCAGTGCTAACCGGGGGTCGTCAGATACGCAGTATTTT.

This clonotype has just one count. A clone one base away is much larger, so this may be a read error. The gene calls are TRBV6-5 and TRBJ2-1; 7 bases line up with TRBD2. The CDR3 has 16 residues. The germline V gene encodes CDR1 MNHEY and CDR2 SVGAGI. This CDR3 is CASSYSPSGALNERFF. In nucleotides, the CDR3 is TGTGCCAGCAGTTACTCGCCTAGCGGAGCTTTGAATGAGCGGTTCTTC.

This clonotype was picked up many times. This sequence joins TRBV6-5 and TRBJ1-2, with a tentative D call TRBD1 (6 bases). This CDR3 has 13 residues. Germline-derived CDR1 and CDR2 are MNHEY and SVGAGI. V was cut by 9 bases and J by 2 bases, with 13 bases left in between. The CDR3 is CASKQGLNYGYTF. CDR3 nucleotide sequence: TGTGCCAGTAAACAGGGCCTGAACTATGGCTACACCTTC.

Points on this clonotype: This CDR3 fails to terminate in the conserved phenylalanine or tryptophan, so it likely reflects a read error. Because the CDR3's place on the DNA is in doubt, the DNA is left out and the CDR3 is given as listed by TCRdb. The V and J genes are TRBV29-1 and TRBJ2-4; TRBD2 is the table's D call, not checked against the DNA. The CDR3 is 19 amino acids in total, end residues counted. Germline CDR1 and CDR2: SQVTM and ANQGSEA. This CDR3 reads CSVTKRTGGEPLAKDIQYL.